The 31 T cell receptor beta chains given below trace back to one sample, sequenced in a study of CD8 T cells in ankylosing spondylitis. From the 5' RACE reads, TCRdb called clonotypes with MiXCR, one entry per CDR3 protein. The sample lists roughly 150,000 distinct CDR3 sequences, approximately 10% occurring once. The sequenced sample consisted of blood, either unsorted or a sorted T cell fraction (not recorded which). Every receptor here comes from a female donor with ankylosing spondylitis or in good health (not recorded which).

This clonotype has at least ten counts. The chain links TRBV28 to TRBJ1-2; D ambiguous. The V gene's germline CDR1 is MDHEN and CDR2 SYDVKM. The V and J ends lost 3 bases and 1 base respectively, with 6 bases between them. The CDR3 has 13 residues. CDR3 sequence (DNA): TGTGCCAGCAGTTTGTCGGTTAACTATGGCTACACCTTC. Protein product: CASSLSVNYGYTF.

V is TRBV12-3 or TRBV12-4 and J is TRBJ1-4; D remains ambiguous. The CDR3 sequence is 13 residues long. The V gene lost 1 base and the J gene lost 11 bases, with 11 bases spanning the gap. The CDR3 DNA reads as TGTGCCAGCAGTTTAGATACTTTGGGCAAACTGTTTTTT. Amino acids: CASSLDTLGKLFF.

This clonotype appeared a few times. V and J are TRBV20-1 and TRBJ2-7, with unresolved D. CDR3 length: 12 amino acids. Trimming removed 0 bases at V and 9 bases at J, with 12 bases between. Per germline, CDR1 DFQATT and CDR2 SNEGSKA (reference sequence). CDR3 sequence reads: CSARDLSPSQYF. For the CDR3, the DNA is TGCAGTGCTAGAGATCTCAGCCCCTCGCAGTACTTC.

This clonotype has only a few counts. The chain joins TRBV4-1 to TRBJ2-1; TRBD1 matches at 9 bases. CDR1 and CDR2 from the germline V gene are MGHRA and YSYEKL. The CDR3 is 21 amino acids. After removal of 4 bases from V and 5 bases from J, the junction contained 24 bases not matched to a gene. CDR3 sequence: CASSRLVQNRGRRGGHNEQFF. The CDR3 nucleotides read TGCGCCAGCAGCCGCCTGGTACAGAACAGGGGGCGAAGGGGGGGCCACAATGAGCAGTTCTTC.

The chain joins TRBV27 to TRBJ2-1, with a weak D call TRBD2 (5 bases). Germline V gene data show CDR1 as MNHEY and CDR2 as SMNVEV (reference sequence). The CDR3 extends over 15 amino acids. Trimming removed 3 bases from V and 0 bases from J, with 9 bases in between. CDR3 in amino acids: CASSLQRNSYNEQFF. The CDR3 DNA reads TGTGCCAGCAGTTTGCAGCGGAACTCCTACAATGAGCAGTTCTTC.

This clonotype showed up just a few times. V is TRBV6-2 or TRBV6-3 and J is TRBJ2-1; tentatively, D is TRBD2 (5 bases). The CDR3 is 13 residues long. With 8 bases removed from V and 8 bases from J, the gap between germline ends came to 16 bases. Germline-derived CDR1 and CDR2 are MNHEY and SVGEGT. The CDR3, as DNA: TGTGCCAGCCGGGAAACACTTCTATATGAGCAGTTCTTC. This sequence encodes CASRETLLYEQFF.

A note on this clonotype: This clone may be a read error of a much larger clone one base away. V is TRBV5-5 and J is TRBJ2-2; no firm D call. V was shortened by 4 bases and J by 6 bases, with 10 bases between the two germline ends. The V gene's germline CDR1 is SGHKS and CDR2 YYEKEE (reference sequence). This CDR3 region has 13 residues. CDR3 protein: CASSPVSSGELFF. CDR3 DNA: TGTGCCAGCAGCCCCGTATCCTCCGGGGAGCTGTTTTTT.

The V and J genes are TRBV27 and TRBJ1-2; TRBD1 is a possible D gene (6 bases). CDR3 length: 15 amino acids. Per germline, CDR1 MNHEY and CDR2 SMNVEV (reference sequence). Between the trimmed V and J ends, which lost 5 bases and 5 bases, there was a span of 18 bases. The DNA for the CDR3 is TGTGCCAGCAGTCTTACTCGCCGGGGGCCTTATGGCTACACCTTC. This encodes CASSLTRRGPYGYTF.

This clonotype was found a few times. This sequence joins TRBV4-3 and TRBJ1-1; 10 nucleotides match TRBD1. Germline assignment: CDR1 LGHNA and CDR2 YSLEER. Trimming took 0 bases from V and 3 from J; bases not matched to a gene: 10. The CDR3 contains 18 residues. The DNA of the CDR3 is TGCGCCAGCAGCCAAGATCCCACGACGGGACAGGGGTACACTGAAGCTTTCTTT. Residues: CASSQDPTTGQGYTEAFF.

V is TRBV20-1 and J is TRBJ2-7; 8 positions agree with TRBD2. Unmatched junction bases numbered 6, after V lost 6 bases and J lost 2 bases. The germline CDR1 and CDR2 sequences are DFQATT and SNEGSKA (reference sequence). The CDR3 sequence is 13 residues long. CDR3 amino acids: CSALLAETYEQYF. The CDR3 region has the DNA TGCAGTGCCCTACTAGCGGAGACCTACGAGCAGTACTTC.

The chain joins TRBV7-9 to TRBJ2-7, with D perhaps matching TRBD1 or TRBD2 (5 bases each). V was pared by 6 bases and J by 6 bases, with 12 bases between. CDR1 is SEHNR and CDR2 is FQNEAQ in the germline V gene (reference sequence). This CDR3 contains 12 residues. The CDR3 DNA follows: TGTGCCAGCAGGACCGGGACGAGCGAGCAGTACTTC. Translating gives CASRTGTSEQYF. The full variable domain, rest sourced from reference TRBV7-9 and TRBJ2-7, is DTGVSQNPRHKITKRGQNVTFRCDPISEHNRLYWYRQTLGQGPEFLTYFQNEAQLEKSRLLSDRFSAERPKGSFSTLEIQRTEQGDSAMYLCASRTGTSEQYFGPGTRLTVT.

V usage is TRBV24-1 and J usage is TRBJ2-7, with 7 bases matching TRBD1. From germline, CDR1 is KGHDR and CDR2 SFDVKD. Trimming cost V 3 bases and J 5 bases; bases outside gene matches: 3. This CDR3 comprises 13 residues. In DNA, the CDR3 is TGTGCCACCAGTGATAATGACAGGGACGAGCAGTACTTC. This sequence encodes CATSDNDRDEQYF.

This chain uses TRBV3-1 with TRBJ2-1; TRBD2 is a possible D gene (6 bases). Germline CDR1 and CDR2: LGHDT and YNNKEL (reference sequence). The CDR3 extends over 16 amino acids. The V and J ends lost 4 bases and 4 bases respectively, with 17 bases between them. The CDR3 reads CASSPQGEVPYNEQFF. The DNA of the CDR3 is TGTGCCAGCAGCCCACAAGGGGAGGTCCCATACAATGAGCAGTTCTTC.

V usage is TRBV21-1 and J usage is TRBJ2-5; whether TRBD1, the table's D call, matches the DNA was not checked. TRBV21-1 is classified as a pseudogene. CDR3 length: 15 residues. The CDR3: CASSKARGRSETQYF. For the CDR3, the DNA is TGTGCCAGCAGCAAAGCCCGGGGCAGGAGTGAGACCCAGTACTTC.

Judged by abundance, this clonotype is large (0.1 to 1%). The CDR3 nucleotides are TGCGCCAGCAGCCAAGTGGGGGGGGCCACAGCCGTCAATGAGCAGTTCTTC. Its translation: CASSQVGGATAVNEQFF. V and J are TRBV4-1 and TRBJ2-1, with D maybe TRBD2 (7 bases). CDR3 size: 17 residues. Trimming pared 1 base from V and 6 bases from J, leaving 19 bases between. Germline V CDR1 and CDR2: MGHRA, YSYEKL.

This clonotype was seen a few times. The gene calls are TRBV2 and TRBJ1-2; D unresolved. Deletions cut 7 bases from V and 4 bases from J, with 10 bases between. CDR1 SNHLY and CDR2 FYNNEI come from the germline V gene. There are 12 residues in the CDR3. Here the CDR3 DNA reads TGTGCCAGCACTCAGGTCGGCTATGGCTACACCTTC. Its translation is CASTQVGYGYTF.

This clonotype showed up many times. The chain joins TRBV4-3 to TRBJ2-1; D is perhaps TRBD1 or TRBD2 (6 bases each). Germline V CDR1 and CDR2: LGHNA, YSLEER. V was cut by 1 base and J by 6 bases, with 16 bases left in between. The CDR3 runs 16 residues. The CDR3 is CASSQGPTEGGNEQFF. CDR3 DNA sequence: TGCGCCAGCAGCCAAGGCCCAACGGAGGGGGGCAATGAGCAGTTCTTC.

There are a few counts of this clonotype. The V gene is TRBV7-8, the J gene TRBJ2-1; tentatively, D is TRBD1 or TRBD2 (5 bases each). The V and J ends lost 2 bases and 0 bases respectively, with 11 bases between them. The germline V gene encodes CDR1 SGHVS and CDR2 FQNEAQ. The CDR3 length is 16 residues. The CDR3 sequence is CASSLRGPSSYNEQFF. CDR3 in DNA: TGTGCCAGCAGCTTACGGGGCCCAAGCTCCTACAATGAGCAGTTCTTC.

This clonotype appeared many times. This chain links TRBV11-2 with TRBJ2-3; possibly TRBD2 for D (6 bases). This CDR3 spans 18 amino acids. Trimming shortened V by 6 bases and J by 3 bases, and 25 bases separated the two germline ends. Germline V CDR1 and CDR2: SGHAT, FQNNGV. The CDR3 spells CASSPLLSGEGRTDTQYF. The CDR3 region has the DNA TGTGCCAGCAGTCCTCTCCTTTCGGGAGAGGGTAGGACAGATACGCAGTATTTT.

The sample holds many counts of this clonotype. This chain joins TRBV12-3 or TRBV12-4 and TRBJ1-1; tentatively, D is TRBD1 (6 bases). The ends were cut back, 6 bases at V and 11 bases at J, with 19 bases in the middle. The CDR3 has 13 amino acids. The CDR3: CASSPDRYGTAFF. The CDR3 DNA reads as TGTGCCAGCAGCCCAGACAGGTACGGAACGGCTTTCTTT.

This clonotype was seen repeatedly, ten times or more. J is TRBJ2-2 and V is TRBV7-2; no firm D call. CDR1 and CDR2 from the germline V gene are SGHTA and FQGNSA. This CDR3 contains 15 residues. V gave up 3 bases and J gave up 1 base, with 9 bases separating them. Here the CDR3 reads CASSFSTLNTGELFF. CDR3 DNA: TGTGCCAGCAGCTTTTCGACCCTGAACACCGGGGAGCTGTTTTTT.

This clonotype was recorded a few times. V gene TRBV4-1 combines with J gene TRBJ2-7; D is undetermined. The germline V and J ends were trimmed by 1 base and 2 bases, with 9 bases remaining between them. This CDR3 region has 14 residues. Germline CDR1 is MGHRA and CDR2 is YSYEKL. This CDR3 is CASSQVGQAYEQYF. As DNA, the CDR3 is TGCGCCAGCAGCCAAGTCGGGCAGGCCTACGAGCAGTACTTC.

This clonotype was seen a handful of times. The chain recombines TRBV7-9 with TRBJ1-4; 8 bases line up with TRBD1. The J segment lost 8 bases and the V segment lost 6 bases, leaving 11 bases of the junction unmatched. Germline V CDR1 and CDR2: SEHNR, FQNEAQ (reference sequence). The CDR3 sequence is 15 residues long. CDR3 nucleotides: TGTGCCAGCAGGGCACCAGGGGGCTTGGGCGAAAAACTGTTTTTT. Translation gives CASRAPGGLGEKLFF. The full variable domain, rest sourced from reference TRBV7-9 and TRBJ1-4, is DTGVSQNPRHKITKRGQNVTFRCDPISEHNRLYWYRQTLGQGPEFLTYFQNEAQLEKSRLLSDRFSAERPKGSFSTLEIQRTEQGDSAMYLCASRAPGGLGEKLFFGSGTQLSVL.

The gene calls are TRBV24-1 and TRBJ1-2, with 8 bases aligning to TRBD1. This CDR3 contains 12 residues. V gave up 5 bases and J gave up 7 bases; unmatched junction bases: 2. Germline V CDR1 and CDR2: KGHDR, SFDVKD. In DNA, the CDR3 is TGTGCCACCAGTGCAGGGGGCGTTGGCTACACCTTC. Translating gives CATSAGGVGYTF.

There are many counts of this clonotype. The chain is built from TRBV9 and TRBJ1-5, with D tentatively TRBD1 (6 bases). This CDR3 has 15 residues. Germline-derived CDR1 and CDR2 are SGDLS and YYNGEE. V lost 3 bases, J lost 8 bases, and 18 bases lay in between. The CDR3 DNA reads TGTGCCAGCAGCGAAAATGGGGGCGGCGGAGAGCCCCAGCATTTT. Translated: CASSENGGGGEPQHF.

The V and J genes are TRBV18 and TRBJ1-2; no clear D gene. Trimming removed 6 bases at V and 4 bases at J, with 12 bases between. Germline V gene data show CDR1 as KGHSH and CDR2 as LQKENI. This CDR3 has 13 amino acids. The CDR3 DNA is TGTGCCAGCTCTGATTCCTGGACCTATGGCTACACCTTC. Translation gives CASSDSWTYGYTF.

This clonotype was found once. The V and J genes are TRBV9 and TRBJ2-1; D possibly uses TRBD1 or TRBD2 (6 bases each). Per germline, CDR1 SGDLS and CDR2 YYNGEE. The V end was cut by 6 bases, the J end by 9 bases, with 22 bases between. The CDR3 is made up of 15 amino acids. CDR3 sequence (DNA): TGTGCCAGCACCCGCGCCGAGGCCGGAGGGGGTGAGCAGTTCTTC. It codes for CASTRAEAGGGEQFF.

A few counts support this clonotype. This chain's CDR3 is CASSMTGESKEQFF. CDR3 sequence (DNA): TGTGCCAGCAGCATGACAGGGGAAAGCAAGGAGCAGTTCTTC. The rearrangement uses TRBV9 and TRBJ2-1; TRBD1 matches 8 bases. The CDR3 totals 14 residues. Per the germline V gene, CDR1 is SGDLS and CDR2 is YYNGEE. The V and J ends lost 4 bases and 10 bases, in that order; junction bases with no gene match: 10.

This clonotype was seen a handful of times. This chain joins TRBV20-1 and TRBJ2-7, with 13 positions matching TRBD2. The germline V gene has CDR1 DFQATT and CDR2 SNEGSKA (reference sequence). The CDR3 spans 18 residues. V lost 5 bases to trimming and J lost 0 bases; unmatched junction nucleotides: 13. The CDR3, as DNA: TGCAGTGCTGGCGGGGGTGGGACTAGCGGGACGTTCTCCTACGAGCAGTACTTC. It encodes CSAGGGGTSGTFSYEQYF.

This clonotype was seen a handful of times. The chain is built from TRBV7-2 and TRBJ2-3; TRBD1 is a possible D gene (6 bases). The CDR3 is made up of 15 amino acids. V was pared by 1 base and J by 2 bases, with 10 bases between. The germline V gene has CDR1 SGHTA and CDR2 FQGNSA. The DNA for the CDR3 is TGTGCCAGCAGCTTAGGGGACACGTACACAGATACGCAGTATTTT. Protein sequence: CASSLGDTYTDTQYF. The whole variable domain, filled in from reference TRBV7-2 and TRBJ2-3, reads GAGVSQSPSNKVTEKGKDVELRCDPISGHTALYWYRQSLGQGLEFLIYFQGNSAPDKSGLPSDRFSAERTGGSVSTLTIQRTQQEDSAVYLCASSLGDTYTDTQYFGPGTRLTVL.

This clonotype was detected only a few times. The rearrangement joins TRBV6-5 to TRBJ2-2, with D unclear. Germline V CDR1 and CDR2: MNHEY, SVGAGI. Trimming pared 4 bases from V and 0 bases from J, leaving 3 bases between. There are 13 residues in the CDR3. CDR3 bases: TGTGCCAGCAGTTGGTCGAACACCGGGGAGCTGTTTTTT. Translated, it gives CASSWSNTGELFF.